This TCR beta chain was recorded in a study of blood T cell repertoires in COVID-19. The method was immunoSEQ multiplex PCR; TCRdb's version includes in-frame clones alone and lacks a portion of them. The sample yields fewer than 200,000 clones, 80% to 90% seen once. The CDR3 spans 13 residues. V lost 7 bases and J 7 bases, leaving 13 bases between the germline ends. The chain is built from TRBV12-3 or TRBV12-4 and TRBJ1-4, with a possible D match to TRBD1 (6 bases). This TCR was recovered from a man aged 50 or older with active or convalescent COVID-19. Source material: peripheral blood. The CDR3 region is CASKGGVIEKLFF. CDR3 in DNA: TGTGCCAGCAAAGGGGGGGTAATTGAAAAACTGTTTTTT.